This T cell receptor beta chain emerged from a study of T cells after yellow fever vaccination. Study-level results: Abundant clonotypes from the bulk population could get into FACS-sorted repertoires as contaminants. Only a minor proportion of clonotypes was detected across both CD4 and CD8 compartments. Reappearance after the booster was observed for most primary-vaccination clones (roughly 95% CD4, roughly 88% CD8).

The table lists this clonotype with a few counts. Its target is unknown. Making TCR cDNA involved 5'RACE template switching, which added UMIs and a universal primer site. TCRdb analysed the 5' RACE reads with MiXCR anew, one entry per CDR3 protein. Of some 390,000 distinct CDR3 sequences detected, approximately 18% appear once; the ten largest clones hold 15% to 20%. The clonotype originates from a man younger than 30 who received the YFV17D yellow fever vaccine. This specimen consisted of PBMCs, obtained before the yellow fever booster vaccination.

CDR3 bases: TGTGCCAGCAGTGATCGGTCGCGCAATCAGCCCCAGCATTTT. The encoded protein is CASSDRSRNQPQHF. The V and J genes are TRBV6-1 and TRBJ1-5, with D unclear. Deletions cut 3 bases from V and 2 bases from J, with 8 bases between. CDR3 length equals 14 residues. Germline CDR1 reads MNHNS; CDR2 reads SASEGT.